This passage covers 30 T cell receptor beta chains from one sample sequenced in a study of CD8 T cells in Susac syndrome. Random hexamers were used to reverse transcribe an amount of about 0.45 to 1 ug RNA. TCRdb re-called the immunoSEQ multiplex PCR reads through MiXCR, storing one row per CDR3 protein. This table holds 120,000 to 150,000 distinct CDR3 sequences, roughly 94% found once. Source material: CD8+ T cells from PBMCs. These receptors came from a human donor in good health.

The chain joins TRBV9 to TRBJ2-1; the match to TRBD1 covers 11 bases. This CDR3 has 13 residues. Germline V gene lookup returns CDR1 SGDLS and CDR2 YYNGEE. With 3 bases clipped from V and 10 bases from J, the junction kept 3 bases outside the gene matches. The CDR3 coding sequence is TGTGCCAGCAGCGCTGGGACAGGGGGGGAGCAGTTCTTC. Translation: CASSAGTGGEQFF.

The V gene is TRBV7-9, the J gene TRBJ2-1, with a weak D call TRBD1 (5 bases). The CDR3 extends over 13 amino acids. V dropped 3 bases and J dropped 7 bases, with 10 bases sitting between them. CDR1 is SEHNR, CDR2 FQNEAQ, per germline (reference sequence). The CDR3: CASSLVTGNEQFF. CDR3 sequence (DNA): TGTGCCAGCAGCTTGGTCACAGGAAATGAGCAGTTCTTC.

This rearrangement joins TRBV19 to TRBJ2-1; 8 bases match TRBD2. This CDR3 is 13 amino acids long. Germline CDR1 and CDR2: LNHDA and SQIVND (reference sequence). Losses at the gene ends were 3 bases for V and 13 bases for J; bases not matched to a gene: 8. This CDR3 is CASSIPAGGAQFF. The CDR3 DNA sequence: TGTGCCAGTAGTATCCCCGCCGGGGGGGCCCAGTTCTTC.

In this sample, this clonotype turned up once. CDR3 loop: CASSKTLTSNYGYTF. The CDR3 bases are TGTGCCAGCAGTAAAACGCTCACTTCTAACTATGGCTACACCTTC. This sequence joins TRBV27 and TRBJ1-2; no clear D gene. Trimming cost V 5 bases and J 0 bases, with 13 bases left between them. The germline CDR1 and CDR2 sequences are MNHEY and SMNVEV (reference sequence). The CDR3 has 15 residues.

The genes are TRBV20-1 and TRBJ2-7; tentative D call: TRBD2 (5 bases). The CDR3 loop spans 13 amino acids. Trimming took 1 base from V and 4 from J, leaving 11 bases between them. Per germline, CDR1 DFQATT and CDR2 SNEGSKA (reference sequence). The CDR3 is CSARGGSEYEQYF. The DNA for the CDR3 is TGCAGTGCTAGAGGCGGTAGCGAGTACGAGCAGTACTTC.

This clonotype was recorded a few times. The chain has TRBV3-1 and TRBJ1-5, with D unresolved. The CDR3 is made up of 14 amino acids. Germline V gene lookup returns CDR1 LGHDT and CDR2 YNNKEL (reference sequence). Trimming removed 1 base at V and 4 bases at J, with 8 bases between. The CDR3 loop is CASSQVGVNQPQHF. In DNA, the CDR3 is TGTGCCAGCAGCCAAGTCGGCGTAAATCAGCCCCAGCATTTT.

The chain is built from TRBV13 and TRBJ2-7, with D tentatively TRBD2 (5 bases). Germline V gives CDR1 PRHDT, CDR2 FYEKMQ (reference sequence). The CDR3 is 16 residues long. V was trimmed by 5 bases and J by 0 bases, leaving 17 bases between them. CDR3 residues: CASSGSGPRLSYEQYF. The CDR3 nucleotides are TGTGCCAGCAGCGGCAGCGGACCCAGACTCTCCTACGAGCAGTACTTC.

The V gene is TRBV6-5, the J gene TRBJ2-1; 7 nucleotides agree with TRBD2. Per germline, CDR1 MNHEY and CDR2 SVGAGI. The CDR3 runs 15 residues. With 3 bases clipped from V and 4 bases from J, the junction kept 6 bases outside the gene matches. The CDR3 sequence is CASSYSAGEYNEQFF. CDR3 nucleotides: TGTGCCAGCAGTTATTCGGCGGGAGAGTACAATGAGCAGTTCTTC.

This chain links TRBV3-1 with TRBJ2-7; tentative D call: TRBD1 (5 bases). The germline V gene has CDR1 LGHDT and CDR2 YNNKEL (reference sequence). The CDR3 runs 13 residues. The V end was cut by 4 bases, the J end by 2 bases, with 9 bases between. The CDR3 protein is CASSPGRAYEQYF. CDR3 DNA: TGTGCCAGCAGCCCCGGCAGGGCCTACGAGCAGTACTTC.

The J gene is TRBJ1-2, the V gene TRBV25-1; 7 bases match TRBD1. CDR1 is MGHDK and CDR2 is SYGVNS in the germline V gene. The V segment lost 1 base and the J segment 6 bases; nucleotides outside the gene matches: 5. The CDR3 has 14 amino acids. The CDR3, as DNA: TGTGCCAGCAGTGAATTGGGGACAGCCGATGGCTACACCTTC. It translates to CASSELGTADGYTF.

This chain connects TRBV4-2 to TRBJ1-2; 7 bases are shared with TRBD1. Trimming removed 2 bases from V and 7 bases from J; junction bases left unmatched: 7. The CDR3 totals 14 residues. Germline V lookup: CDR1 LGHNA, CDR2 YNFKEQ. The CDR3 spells CASSQRQGEGGYTF. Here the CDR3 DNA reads TGTGCCAGCAGCCAACGACAGGGAGAGGGTGGCTACACCTTC.

The chain's CDR3 is CASSLSSRGADTQYF. The CDR3 DNA reads as TGTGCCAGCAGTTTATCGTCCAGGGGCGCAGATACGCAGTATTTT. This chain connects TRBV27 to TRBJ2-3, with D perhaps TRBD1 (6 bases). CDR1 and CDR2 (germline): MNHEY, SMNVEV (reference sequence). The V gene lost 0 bases and the J gene lost 4 bases, with 11 bases spanning the gap. This CDR3 comprises 15 residues.

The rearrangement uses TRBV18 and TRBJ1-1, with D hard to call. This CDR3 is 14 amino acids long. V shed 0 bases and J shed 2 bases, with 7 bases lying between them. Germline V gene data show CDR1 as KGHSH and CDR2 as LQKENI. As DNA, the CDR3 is TGTGCCAGCTCACCACCCTGGGGAAACACTGAAGCTTTCTTT. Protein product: CASSPPWGNTEAFF.

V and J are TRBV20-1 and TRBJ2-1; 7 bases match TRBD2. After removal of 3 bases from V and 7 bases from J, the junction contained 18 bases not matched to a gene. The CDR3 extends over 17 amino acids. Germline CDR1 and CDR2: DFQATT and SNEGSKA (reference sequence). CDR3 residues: CSARGTPFGRNMNEQFF. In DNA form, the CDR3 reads TGCAGTGCTAGGGGAACCCCCTTCGGGAGGAATATGAATGAGCAGTTCTTC.

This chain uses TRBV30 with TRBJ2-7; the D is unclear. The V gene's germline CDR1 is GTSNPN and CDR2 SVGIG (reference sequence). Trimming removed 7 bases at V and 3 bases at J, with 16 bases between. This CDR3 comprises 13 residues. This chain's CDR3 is CASEDGSLYEQYF. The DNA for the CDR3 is TGTGCCTCAGAAGACGGGTCCCTCTACGAGCAGTACTTC. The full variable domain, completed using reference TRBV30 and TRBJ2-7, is SQTIHQWPATLVQPVGSPLSLECTVEGTSNPNLYWYRQAAGRGLQLLFYSVGIGQISSEVPQNLSASRPQDRQFILSSKKLLLSDSGFYLCASEDGSLYEQYFGPGTRLTVT.

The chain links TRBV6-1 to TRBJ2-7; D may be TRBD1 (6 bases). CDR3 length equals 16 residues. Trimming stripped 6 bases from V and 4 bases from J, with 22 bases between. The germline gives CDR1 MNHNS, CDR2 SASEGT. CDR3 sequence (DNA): TGTGCCAGCAGCAGGGGCAGTGAATGGTCTAGGTACGAGCAGTACTTC. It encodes CASSRGSEWSRYEQYF.

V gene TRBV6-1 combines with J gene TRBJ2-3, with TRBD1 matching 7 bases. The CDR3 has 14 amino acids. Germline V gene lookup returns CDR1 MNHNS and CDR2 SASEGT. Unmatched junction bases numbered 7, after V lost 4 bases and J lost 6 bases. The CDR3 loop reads CASSGQGWLDTQYF. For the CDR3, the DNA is TGTGCCAGCAGTGGACAGGGTTGGCTGGATACGCAGTATTTT.

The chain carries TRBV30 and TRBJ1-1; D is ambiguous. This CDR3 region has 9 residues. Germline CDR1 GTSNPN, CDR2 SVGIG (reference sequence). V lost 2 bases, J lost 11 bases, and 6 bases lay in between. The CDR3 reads CAWSLGAFF. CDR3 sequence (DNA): TGTGCCTGGAGTTTGGGCGCTTTCTTT.

CDR3 residues: CSARRGTDYGYTF. DNA of the CDR3: TGCAGTGCTAGAAGAGGGACAGACTATGGCTACACCTTC. The V gene is TRBV20-1, the J gene TRBJ1-2, with 7 bases lining up with TRBD1. Unmatched junction bases numbered 3, after V lost 2 bases and J lost 3 bases. Germline CDR1 DFQATT, CDR2 SNEGSKA (reference sequence). The CDR3 is 13 residues long.

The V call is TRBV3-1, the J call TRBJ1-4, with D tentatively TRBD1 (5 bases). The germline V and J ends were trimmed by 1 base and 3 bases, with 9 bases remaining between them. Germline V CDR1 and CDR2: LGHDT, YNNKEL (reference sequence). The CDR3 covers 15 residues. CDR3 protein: CASSQVRAPNEKLFF. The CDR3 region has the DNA TGTGCCAGCAGCCAAGTCAGGGCTCCTAATGAAAAACTGTTTTTT.

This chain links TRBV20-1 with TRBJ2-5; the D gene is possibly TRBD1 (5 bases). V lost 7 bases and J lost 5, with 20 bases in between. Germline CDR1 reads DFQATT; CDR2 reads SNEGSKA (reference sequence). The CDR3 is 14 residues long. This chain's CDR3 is CSGVEGASVETQYF. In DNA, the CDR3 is TGCAGTGGGGTAGAAGGGGCAAGTGTTGAGACCCAGTACTTC.

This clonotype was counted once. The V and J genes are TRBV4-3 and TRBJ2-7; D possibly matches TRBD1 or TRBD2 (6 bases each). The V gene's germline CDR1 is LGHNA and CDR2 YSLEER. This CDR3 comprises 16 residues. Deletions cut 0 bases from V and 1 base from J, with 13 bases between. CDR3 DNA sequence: TGCGCCAGCAGCCAAGATCTCGGGGGCGGTTCCTACGAGCAGTACTTC. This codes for CASSQDLGGGSYEQYF.

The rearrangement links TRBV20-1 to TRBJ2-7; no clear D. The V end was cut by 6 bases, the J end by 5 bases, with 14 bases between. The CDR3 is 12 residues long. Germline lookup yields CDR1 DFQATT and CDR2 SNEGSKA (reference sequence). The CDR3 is CSAGLSRHEQYF. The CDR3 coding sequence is TGCAGTGCCGGGCTTTCCCGGCACGAGCAGTACTTC.

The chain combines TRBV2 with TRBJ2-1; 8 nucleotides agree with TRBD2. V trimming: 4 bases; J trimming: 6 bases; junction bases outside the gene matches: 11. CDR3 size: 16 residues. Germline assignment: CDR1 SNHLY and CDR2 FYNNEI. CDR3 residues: CASSVGSGLGPNEQFF. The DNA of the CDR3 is TGTGCCAGCAGTGTTGGATCGGGACTAGGGCCCAATGAGCAGTTCTTC.

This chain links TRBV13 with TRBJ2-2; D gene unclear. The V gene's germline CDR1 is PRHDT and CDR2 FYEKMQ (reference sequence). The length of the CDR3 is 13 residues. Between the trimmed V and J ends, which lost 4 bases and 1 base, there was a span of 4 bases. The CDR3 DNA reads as TGTGCCAGCAGCTCCGTGAACACCGGGGAGCTGTTTTTT. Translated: CASSSVNTGELFF.

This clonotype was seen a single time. The CDR3: CASSLEWDRLRNEQFF. The CDR3 DNA reads as TGTGCCAGCAGCTTAGAATGGGACAGGCTCCGCAATGAGCAGTTCTTC. V usage is TRBV7-9 and J usage is TRBJ2-1, with TRBD1 identical over 8 bases. The V gene's germline CDR1 is SEHNR and CDR2 FQNEAQ (reference sequence). Trimming cost V 1 base and J 6 bases; bases outside gene matches: 8. The CDR3 consists of 16 residues.

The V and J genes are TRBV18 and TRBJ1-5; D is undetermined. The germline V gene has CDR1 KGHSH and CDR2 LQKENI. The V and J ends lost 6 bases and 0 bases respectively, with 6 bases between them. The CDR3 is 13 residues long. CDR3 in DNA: TGTGCCAGCTCCGACGGTAGCAATCAGCCCCAGCATTTT. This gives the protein CASSDGSNQPQHF.

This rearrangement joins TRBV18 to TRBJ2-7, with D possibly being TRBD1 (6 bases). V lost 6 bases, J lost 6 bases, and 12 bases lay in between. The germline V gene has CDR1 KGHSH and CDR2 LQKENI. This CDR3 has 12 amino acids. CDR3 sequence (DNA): TGTGCCAGCTCGCTACAGGGCCCCGAGCAGTACTTC. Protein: CASSLQGPEQYF. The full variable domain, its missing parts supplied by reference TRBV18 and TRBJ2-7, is NAGVMQNPRHLVRRRGQEARLRCSPMKGHSHVYWYRQLPEEGLKFMVYLQKENIIDESGMPKERFSAEFPKEGPSILRIQQVVRGDSAAYFCASSLQGPEQYFGPGTRLTVT.

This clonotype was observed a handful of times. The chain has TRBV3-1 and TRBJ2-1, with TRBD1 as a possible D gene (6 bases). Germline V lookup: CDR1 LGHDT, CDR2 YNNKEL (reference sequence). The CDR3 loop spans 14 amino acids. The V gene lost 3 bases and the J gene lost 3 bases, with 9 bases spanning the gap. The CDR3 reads CASSQAGVYNEQFF. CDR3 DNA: TGTGCCAGCAGCCAGGCAGGGGTCTACAATGAGCAGTTCTTC.

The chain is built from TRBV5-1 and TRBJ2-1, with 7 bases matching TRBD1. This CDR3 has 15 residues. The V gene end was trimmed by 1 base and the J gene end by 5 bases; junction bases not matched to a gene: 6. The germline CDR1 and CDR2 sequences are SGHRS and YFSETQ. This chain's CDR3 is CASSLSYGTDNEQFF. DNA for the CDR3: TGCGCCAGCAGCTTGTCGTACGGGACAGACAATGAGCAGTTCTTC.